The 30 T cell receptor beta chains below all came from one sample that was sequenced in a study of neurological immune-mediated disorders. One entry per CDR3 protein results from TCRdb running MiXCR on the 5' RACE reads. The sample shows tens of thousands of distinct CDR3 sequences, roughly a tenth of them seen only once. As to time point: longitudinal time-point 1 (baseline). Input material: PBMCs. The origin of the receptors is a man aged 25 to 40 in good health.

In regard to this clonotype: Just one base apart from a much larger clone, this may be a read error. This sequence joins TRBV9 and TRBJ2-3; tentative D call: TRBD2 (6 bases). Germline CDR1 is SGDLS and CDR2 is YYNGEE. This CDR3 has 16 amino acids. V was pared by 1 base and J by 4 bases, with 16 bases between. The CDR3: CASSVLTSTRADTQYF. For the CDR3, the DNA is TGTGCCAGCAGCGTATTAACTAGCACACGGGCAGATACGCAGTATTTT.

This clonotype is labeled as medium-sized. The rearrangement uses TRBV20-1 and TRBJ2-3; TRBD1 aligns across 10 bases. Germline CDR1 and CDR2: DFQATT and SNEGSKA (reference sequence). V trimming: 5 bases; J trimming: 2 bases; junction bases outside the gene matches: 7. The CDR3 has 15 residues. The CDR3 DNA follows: TGCAGTGCTGAGGGGACAGGGGTAGCCACAGATACGCAGTATTTT. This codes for CSAEGTGVATDTQYF.

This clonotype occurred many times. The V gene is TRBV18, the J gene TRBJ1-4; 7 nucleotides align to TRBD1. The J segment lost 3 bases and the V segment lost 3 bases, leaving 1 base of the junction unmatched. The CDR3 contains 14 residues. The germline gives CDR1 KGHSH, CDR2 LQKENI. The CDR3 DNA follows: TGTGCCAGCTCACCCGGGACAGCTAATGAAAAACTGTTTTTT. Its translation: CASSPGTANEKLFF.

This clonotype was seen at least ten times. CDR3 in amino acids: CSARGVGQGNSPLHF. CDR3 DNA sequence: TGCAGTGCTAGAGGTGTTGGACAGGGGAATTCACCCCTCCACTTT. The rearrangement links TRBV20-1 to TRBJ1-6, with TRBD1 matching over 9 bases. The CDR3 spans 15 residues. The germline V gene encodes CDR1 DFQATT and CDR2 SNEGSKA (reference sequence). V gave up 1 base and J gave up 7 bases; unmatched junction bases: 5.

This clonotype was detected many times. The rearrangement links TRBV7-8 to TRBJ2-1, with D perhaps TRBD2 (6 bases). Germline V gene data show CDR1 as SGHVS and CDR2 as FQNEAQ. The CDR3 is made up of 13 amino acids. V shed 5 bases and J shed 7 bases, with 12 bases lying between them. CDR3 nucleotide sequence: TGTGCCAGCAGCCCGGGTGGAGGGAATGAGCAGTTCTTC. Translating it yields CASSPGGGNEQFF.

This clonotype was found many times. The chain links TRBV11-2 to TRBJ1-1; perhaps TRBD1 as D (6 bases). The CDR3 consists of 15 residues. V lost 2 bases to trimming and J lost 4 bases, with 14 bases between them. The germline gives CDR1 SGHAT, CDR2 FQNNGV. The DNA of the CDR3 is TGTGCCAGCAGCTTAAATGGGGGCGGCGTCACTGAAGCTTTCTTT. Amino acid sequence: CASSLNGGGVTEAFF.

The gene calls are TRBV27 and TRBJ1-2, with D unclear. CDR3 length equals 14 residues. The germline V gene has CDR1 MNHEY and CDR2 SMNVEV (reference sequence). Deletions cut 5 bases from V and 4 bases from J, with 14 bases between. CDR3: CASSPVGDSYGYTF. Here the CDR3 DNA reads TGTGCCAGCAGTCCAGTCGGCGATTCCTATGGCTACACCTTC.

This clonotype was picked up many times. The CDR3 DNA reads TGTGCCAGCAGCCAAGATCGGACTCGCACAGATACGCAGTATTTT. This translates into CASSQDRTRTDTQYF. The rearrangement uses TRBV4-2 and TRBJ2-3; D possibly corresponds to TRBD2 (5 bases). The CDR3 has 15 residues. Trimming pared 0 bases from V and 1 base from J, leaving 8 bases between. Germline lookup yields CDR1 LGHNA and CDR2 YNFKEQ.

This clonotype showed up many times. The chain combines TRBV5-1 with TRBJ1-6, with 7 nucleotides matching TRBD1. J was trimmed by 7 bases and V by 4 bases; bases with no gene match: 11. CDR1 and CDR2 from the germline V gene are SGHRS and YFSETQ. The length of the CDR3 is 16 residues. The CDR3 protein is CASSDKVGQLNSPLHF. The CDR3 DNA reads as TGCGCCAGCAGCGATAAAGTGGGACAGCTCAATTCACCCCTCCACTTT.

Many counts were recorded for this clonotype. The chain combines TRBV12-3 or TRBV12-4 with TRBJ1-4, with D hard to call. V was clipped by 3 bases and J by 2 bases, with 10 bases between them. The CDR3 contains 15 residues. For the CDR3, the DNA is TGTGCCAGCAGTTTCTCCGGGTCCACTAATGAAAAACTGTTTTTT. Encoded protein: CASSFSGSTNEKLFF.

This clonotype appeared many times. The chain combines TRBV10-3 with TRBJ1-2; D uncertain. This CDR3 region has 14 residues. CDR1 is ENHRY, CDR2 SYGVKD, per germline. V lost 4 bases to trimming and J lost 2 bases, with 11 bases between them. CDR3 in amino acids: CAISAVDLNYGYTF. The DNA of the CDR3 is TGTGCCATCAGTGCGGTAGATTTAAACTATGGCTACACCTTC.

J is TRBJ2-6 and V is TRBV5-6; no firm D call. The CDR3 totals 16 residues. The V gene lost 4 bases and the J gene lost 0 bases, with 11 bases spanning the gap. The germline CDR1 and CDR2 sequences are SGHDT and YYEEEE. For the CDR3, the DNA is TGTGCCAGCAGCCCTGGGTGGAACTCTGGGGCCAACGTCCTGACTTTC. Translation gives CASSPGWNSGANVLTF.

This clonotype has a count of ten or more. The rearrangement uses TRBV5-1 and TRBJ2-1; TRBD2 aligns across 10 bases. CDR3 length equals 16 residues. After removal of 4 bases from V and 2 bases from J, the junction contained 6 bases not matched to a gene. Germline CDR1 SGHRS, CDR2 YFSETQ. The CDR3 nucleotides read TGCGCCAGCAGCCCTCAGCTAGCGGGAGCCTACAATGAGCAGTTCTTC. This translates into CASSPQLAGAYNEQFF.

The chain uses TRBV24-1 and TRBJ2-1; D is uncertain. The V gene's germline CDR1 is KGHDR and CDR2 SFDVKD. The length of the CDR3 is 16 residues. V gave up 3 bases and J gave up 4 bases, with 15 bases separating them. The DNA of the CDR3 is TGTGCCACCAGTGATCCGGGCCAGGCCCAATACAATGAGCAGTTCTTC. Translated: CATSDPGQAQYNEQFF.

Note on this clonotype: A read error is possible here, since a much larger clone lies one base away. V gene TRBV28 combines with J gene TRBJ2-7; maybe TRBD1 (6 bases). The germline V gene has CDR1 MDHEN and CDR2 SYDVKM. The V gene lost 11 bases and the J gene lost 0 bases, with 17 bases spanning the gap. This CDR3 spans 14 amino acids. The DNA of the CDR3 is TGTGCCGCTTCGGGACACACATACTCCTACGAGCAGTACTTC. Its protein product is CAASGHTYSYEQYF.

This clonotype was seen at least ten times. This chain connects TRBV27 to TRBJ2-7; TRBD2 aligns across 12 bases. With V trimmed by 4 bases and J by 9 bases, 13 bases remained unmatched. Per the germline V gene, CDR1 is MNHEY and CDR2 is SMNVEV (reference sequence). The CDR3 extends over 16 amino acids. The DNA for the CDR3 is TGTGCCAGCAGTTCCTACTCCGGGACTAGCGGGTCCGGGCAGTACTTC. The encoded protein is CASSSYSGTSGSGQYF.

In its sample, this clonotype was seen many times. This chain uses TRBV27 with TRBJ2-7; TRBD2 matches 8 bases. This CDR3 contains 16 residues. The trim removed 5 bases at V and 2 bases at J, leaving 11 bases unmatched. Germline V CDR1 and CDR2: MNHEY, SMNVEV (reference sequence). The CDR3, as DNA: TGTGCCAGCAGTCCCTTTGGGGCGGGAGGCCCCTACGAGCAGTACTTC. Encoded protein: CASSPFGAGGPYEQYF.

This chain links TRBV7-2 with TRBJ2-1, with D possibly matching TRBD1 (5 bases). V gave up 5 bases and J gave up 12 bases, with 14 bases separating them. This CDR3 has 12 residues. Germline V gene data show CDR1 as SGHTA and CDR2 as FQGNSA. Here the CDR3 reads CASSVTQVLQFF. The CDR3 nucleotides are TGTGCCAGCAGCGTGACACAGGTGTTGCAGTTCTTC.

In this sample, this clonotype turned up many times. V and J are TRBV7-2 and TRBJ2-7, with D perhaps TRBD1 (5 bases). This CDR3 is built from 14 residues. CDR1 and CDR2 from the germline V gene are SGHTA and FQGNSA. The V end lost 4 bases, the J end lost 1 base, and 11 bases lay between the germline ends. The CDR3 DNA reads TGTGCCAGCAGCTCAGCTAGGGGTTCCTACGAGCAGTACTTC. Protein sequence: CASSSARGSYEQYF.

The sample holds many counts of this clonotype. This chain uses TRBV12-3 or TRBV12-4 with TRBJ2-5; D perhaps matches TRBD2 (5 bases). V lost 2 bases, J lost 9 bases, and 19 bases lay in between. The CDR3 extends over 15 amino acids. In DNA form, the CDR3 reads TGTGCCAGCAGTTTACGCCACTATACAAGAGCGGCCCAGTACTTC. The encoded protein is CASSLRHYTRAAQYF.

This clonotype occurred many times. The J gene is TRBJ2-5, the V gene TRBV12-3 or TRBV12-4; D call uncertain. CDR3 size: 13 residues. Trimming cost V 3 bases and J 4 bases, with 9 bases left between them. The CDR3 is CASSFTGRETQYF. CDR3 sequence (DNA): TGTGCCAGCAGTTTTACGGGTCGAGAGACCCAGTACTTC.

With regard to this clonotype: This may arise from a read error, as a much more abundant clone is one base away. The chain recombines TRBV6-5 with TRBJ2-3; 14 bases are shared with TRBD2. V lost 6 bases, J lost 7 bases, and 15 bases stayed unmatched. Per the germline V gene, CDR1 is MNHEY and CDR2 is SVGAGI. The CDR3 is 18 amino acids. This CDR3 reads CASSIGLAGGYFPYTQYF. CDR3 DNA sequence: TGTGCCAGCAGCATCGGACTAGCGGGAGGCTATTTTCCCTATACGCAGTATTTT.

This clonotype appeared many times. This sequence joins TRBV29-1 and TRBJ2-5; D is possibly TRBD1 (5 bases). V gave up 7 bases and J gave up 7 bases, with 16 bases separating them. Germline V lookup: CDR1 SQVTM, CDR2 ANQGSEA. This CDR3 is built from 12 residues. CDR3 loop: CSAKGLQRTQYF. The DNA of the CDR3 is TGCAGCGCTAAGGGGCTCCAACGGACCCAGTACTTC.

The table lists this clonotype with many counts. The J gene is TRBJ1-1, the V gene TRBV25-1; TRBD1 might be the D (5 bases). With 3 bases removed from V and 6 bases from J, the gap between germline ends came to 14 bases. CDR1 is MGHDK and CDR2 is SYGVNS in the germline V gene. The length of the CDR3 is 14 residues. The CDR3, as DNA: TGTGCCAGCAGTGATACAACCTCGGGGCCTGAAGCTTTCTTT. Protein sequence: CASSDTTSGPEAFF.

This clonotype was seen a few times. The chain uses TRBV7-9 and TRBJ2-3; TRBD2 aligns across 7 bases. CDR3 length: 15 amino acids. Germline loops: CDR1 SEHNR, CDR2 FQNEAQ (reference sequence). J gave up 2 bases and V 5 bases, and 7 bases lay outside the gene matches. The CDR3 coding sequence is TGTGCCAGCAGCGGATCGGGACTACACACAGATACGCAGTATTTT. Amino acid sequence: CASSGSGLHTDTQYF.

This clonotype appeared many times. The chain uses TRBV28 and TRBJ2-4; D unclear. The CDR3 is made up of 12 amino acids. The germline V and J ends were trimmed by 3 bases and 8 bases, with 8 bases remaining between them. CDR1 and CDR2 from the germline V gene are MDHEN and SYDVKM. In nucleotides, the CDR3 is TGTGCCAGCAGTTTTGGGCAACACATTCAGTACTTC. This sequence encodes CASSFGQHIQYF.

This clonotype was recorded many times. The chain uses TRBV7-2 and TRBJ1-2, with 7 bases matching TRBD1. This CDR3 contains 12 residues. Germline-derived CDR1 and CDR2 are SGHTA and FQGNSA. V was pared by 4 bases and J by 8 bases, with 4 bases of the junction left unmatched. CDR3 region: CASSSDRVGYTF. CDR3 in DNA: TGTGCCAGCAGCTCTGACAGGGTGGGCTACACCTTC.

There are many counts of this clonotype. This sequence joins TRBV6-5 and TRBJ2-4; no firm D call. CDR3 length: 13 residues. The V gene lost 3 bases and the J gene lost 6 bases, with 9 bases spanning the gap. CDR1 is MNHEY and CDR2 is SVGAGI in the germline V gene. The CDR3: CASSYTSRNIQYF. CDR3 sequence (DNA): TGTGCCAGCAGTTATACCAGCAGAAACATTCAGTACTTC.

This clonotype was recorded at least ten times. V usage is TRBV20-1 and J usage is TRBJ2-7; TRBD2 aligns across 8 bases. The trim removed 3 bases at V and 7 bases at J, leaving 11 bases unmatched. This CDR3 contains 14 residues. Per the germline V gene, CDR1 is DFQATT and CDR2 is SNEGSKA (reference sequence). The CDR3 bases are TGCAGTGCTAGGTTCAGCGGGAGCCTTCGGGAGCAGTACTTC. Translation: CSARFSGSLREQYF.

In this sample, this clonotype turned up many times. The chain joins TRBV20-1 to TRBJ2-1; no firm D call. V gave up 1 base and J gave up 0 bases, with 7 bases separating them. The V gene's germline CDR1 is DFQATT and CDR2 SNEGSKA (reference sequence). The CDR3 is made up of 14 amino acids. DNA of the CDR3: TGCAGTGCTAGAGCCTGGAGCTCCTACAATGAGCAGTTCTTC. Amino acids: CSARAWSSYNEQFF.